Given below is one T cell receptor (beta chain) in context. CDR3 length equals 15 residues. Germline V gene lookup returns CDR1 SGHTA and CDR2 FQGNSA. Trimming removed 3 bases at V and 10 bases at J, with 16 bases between. These data originate in a study of cytomegalovirus exposure and HLA in healthy donors. The PCR used 60 Vbeta and 13 Jbeta primers. Measured with immunoSEQ multiplex PCR; TCRdb has only the in-frame clones, and not every one. The repertoire has about 110,000 clones, over 75% of them found once; the top ten carry 5% to 6%. Specimen: PBMCs. The TCR was taken from a woman between 25 and 40 years old in good health and CMV-seropositive. The genes are TRBV7-2 and TRBJ1-6; D call uncertain. The CDR3 is CASSFFLGGGSPLHF. The CDR3 coding sequence is TGTGCCAGCAGCTTTTTTCTGGGAGGAGGGTCACCCCTCCACTTT.